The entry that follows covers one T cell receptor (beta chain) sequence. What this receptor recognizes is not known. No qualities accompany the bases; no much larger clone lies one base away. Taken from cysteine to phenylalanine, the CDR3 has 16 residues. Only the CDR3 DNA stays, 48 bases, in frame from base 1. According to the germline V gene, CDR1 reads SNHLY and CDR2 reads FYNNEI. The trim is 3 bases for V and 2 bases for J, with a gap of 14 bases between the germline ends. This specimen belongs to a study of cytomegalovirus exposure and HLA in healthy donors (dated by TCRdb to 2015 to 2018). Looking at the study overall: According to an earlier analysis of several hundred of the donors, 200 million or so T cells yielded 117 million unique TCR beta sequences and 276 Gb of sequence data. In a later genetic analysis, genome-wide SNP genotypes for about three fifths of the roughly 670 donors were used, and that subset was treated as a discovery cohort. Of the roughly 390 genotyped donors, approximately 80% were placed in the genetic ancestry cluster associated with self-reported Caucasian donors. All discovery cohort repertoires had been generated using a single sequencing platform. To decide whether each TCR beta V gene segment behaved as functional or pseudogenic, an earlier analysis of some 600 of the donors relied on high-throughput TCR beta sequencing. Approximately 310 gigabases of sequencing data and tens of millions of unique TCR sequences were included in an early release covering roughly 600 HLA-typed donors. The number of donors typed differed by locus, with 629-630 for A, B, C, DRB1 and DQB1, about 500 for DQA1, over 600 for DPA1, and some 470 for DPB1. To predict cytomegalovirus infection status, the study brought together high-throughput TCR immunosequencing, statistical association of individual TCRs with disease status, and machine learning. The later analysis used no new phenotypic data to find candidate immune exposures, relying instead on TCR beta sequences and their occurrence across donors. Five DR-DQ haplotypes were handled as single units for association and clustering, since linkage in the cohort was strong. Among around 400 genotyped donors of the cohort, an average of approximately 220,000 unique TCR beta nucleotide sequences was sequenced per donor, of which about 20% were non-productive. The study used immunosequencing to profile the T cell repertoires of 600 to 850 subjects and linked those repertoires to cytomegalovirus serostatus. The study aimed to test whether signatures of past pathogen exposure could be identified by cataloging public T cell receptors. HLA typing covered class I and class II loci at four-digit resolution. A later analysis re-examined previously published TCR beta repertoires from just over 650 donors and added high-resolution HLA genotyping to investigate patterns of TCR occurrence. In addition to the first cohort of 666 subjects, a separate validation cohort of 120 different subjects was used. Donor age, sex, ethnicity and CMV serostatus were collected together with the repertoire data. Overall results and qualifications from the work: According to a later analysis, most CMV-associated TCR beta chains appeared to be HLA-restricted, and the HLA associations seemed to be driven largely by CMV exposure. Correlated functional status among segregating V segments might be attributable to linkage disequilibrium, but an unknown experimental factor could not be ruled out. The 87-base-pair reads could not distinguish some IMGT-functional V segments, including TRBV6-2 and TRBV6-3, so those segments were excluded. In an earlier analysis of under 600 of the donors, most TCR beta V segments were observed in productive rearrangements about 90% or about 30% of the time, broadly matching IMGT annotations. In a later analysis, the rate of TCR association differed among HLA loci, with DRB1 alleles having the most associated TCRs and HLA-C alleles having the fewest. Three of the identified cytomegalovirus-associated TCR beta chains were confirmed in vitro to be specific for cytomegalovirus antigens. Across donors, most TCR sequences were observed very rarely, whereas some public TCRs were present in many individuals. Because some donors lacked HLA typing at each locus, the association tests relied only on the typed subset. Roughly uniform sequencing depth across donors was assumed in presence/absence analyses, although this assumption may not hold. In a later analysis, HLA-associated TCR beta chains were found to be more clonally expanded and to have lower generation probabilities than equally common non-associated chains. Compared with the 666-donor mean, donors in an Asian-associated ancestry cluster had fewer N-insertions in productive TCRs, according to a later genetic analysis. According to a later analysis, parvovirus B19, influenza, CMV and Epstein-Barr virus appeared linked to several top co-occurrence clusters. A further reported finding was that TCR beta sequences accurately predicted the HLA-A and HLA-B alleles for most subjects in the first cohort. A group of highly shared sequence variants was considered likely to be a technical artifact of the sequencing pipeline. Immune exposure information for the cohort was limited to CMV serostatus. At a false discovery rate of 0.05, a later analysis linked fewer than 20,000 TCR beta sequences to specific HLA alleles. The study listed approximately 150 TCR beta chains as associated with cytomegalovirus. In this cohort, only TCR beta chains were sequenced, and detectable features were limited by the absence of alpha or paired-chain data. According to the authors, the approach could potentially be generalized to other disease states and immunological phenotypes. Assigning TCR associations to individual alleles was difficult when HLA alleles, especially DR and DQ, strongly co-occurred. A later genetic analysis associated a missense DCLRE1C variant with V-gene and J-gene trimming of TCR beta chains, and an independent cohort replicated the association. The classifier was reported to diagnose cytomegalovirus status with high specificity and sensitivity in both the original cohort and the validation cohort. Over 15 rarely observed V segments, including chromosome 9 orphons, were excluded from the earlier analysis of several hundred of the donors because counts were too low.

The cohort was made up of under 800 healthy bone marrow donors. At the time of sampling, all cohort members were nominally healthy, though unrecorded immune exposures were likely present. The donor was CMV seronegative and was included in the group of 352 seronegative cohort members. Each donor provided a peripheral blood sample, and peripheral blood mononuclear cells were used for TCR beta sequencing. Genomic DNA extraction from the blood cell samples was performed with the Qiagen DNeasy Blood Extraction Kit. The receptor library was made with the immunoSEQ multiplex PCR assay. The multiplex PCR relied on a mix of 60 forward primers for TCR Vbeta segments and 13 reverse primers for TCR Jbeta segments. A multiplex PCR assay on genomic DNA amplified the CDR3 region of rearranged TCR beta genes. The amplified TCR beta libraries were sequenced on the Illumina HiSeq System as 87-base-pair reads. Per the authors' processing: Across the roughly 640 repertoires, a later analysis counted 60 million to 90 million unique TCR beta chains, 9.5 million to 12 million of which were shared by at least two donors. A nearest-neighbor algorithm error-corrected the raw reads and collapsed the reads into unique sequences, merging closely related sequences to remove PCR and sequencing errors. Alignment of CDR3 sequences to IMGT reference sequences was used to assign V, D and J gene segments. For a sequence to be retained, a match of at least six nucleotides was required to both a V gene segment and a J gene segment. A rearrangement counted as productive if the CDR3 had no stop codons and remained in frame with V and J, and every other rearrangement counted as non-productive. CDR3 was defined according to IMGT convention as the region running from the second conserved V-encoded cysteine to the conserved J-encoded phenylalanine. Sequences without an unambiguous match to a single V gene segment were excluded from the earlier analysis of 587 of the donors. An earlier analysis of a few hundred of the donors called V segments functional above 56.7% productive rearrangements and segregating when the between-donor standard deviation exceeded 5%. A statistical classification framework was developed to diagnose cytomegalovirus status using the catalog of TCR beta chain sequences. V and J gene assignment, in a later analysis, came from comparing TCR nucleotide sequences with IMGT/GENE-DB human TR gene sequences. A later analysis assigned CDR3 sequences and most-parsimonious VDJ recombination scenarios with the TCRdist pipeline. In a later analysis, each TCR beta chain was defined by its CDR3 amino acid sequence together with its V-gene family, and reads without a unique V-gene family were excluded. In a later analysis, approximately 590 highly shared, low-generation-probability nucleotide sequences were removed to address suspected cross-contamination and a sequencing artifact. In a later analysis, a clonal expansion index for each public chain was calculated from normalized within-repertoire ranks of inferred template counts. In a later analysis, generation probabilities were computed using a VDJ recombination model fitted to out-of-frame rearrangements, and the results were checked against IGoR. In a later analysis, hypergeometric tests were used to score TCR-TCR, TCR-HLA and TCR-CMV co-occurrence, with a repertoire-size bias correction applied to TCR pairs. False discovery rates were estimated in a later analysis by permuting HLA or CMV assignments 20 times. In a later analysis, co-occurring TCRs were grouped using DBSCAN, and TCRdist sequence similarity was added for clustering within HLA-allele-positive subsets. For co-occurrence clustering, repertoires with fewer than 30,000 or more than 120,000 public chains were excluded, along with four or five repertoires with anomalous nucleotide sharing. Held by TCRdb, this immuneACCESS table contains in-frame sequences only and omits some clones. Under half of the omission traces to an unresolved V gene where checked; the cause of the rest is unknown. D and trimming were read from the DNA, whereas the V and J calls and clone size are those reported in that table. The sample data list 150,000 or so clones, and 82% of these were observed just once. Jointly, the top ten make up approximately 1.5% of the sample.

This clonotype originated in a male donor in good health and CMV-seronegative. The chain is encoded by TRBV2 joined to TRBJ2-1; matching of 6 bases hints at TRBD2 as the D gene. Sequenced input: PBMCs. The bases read TGTGCCAGCAGTGAGGGAGGCCCCAGTACCTACAATGAGCAGTTCTTC. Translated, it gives CASSEGGPSTYNEQFF. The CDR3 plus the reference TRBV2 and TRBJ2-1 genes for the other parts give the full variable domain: EPEVTQTPSHQVTQMGQEVILRCVPISNHLYFYWYRQILGQKVEFLVSFYNNEISEKSEIFDDQFSVERPDGSNFTLKIRSTKLEDSAMYFCASSEGGPSTYNEQFFGPGTRLTVL.